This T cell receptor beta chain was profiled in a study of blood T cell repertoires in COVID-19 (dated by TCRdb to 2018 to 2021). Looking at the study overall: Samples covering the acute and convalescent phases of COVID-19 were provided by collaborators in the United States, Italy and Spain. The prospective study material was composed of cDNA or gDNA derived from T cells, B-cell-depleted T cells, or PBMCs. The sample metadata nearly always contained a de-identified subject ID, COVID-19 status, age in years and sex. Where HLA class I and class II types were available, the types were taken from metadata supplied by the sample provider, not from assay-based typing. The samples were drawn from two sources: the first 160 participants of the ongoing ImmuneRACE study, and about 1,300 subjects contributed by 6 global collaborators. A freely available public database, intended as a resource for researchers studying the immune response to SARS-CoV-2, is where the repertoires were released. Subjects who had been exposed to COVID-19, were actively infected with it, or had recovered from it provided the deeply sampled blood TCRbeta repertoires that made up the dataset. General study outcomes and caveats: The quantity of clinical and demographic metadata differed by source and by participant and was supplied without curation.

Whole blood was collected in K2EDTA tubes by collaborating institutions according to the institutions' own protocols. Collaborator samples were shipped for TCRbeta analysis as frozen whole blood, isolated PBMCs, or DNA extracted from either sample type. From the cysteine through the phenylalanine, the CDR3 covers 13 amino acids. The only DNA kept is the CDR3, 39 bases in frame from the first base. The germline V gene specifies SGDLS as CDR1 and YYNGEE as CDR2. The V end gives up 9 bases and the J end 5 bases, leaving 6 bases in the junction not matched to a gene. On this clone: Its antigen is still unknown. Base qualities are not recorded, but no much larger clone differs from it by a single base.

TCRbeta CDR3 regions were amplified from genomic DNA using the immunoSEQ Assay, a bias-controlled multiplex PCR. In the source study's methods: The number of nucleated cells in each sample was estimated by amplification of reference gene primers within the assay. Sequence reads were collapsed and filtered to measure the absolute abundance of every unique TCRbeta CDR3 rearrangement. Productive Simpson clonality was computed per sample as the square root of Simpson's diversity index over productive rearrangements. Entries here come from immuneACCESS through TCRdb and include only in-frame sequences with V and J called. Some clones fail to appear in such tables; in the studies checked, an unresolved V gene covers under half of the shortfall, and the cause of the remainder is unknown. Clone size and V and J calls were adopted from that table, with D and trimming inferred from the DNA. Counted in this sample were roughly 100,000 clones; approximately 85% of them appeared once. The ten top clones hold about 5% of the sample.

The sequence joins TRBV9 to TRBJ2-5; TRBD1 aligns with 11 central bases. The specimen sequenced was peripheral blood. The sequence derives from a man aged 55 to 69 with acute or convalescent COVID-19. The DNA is TGTGCCACCGGGACAGGGGGTTTGGAGACCCAGTACTTC. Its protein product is CATGTGGLETQYF. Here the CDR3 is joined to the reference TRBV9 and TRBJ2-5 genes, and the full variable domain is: DSGVTQTPKHLITATGQRVTLRCSPRSGDLSVYWYQQSLDQGLQFLIQYYNGEERAKGNILERFSAQQFPDLHSELNLSSLELGDSALYFCATGTGGLETQYFGPGTRLLVL.